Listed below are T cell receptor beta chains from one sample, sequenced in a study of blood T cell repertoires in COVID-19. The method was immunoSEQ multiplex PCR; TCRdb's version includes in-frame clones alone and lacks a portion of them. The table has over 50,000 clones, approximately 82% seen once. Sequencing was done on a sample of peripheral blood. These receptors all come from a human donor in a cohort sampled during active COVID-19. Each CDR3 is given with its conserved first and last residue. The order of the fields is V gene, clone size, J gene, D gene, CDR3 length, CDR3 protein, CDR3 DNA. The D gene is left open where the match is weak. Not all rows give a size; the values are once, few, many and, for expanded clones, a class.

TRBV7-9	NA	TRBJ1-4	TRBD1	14	CASTDRDRAEKLFF	TGTGCCAGCACCGACCGGGACAGGGCCGAAAAACTGTTTTTT
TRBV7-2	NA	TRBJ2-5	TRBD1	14	CASSWTGVQETQYF	TGTGCCAGCAGCTGGACAGGAGTCCAAGAGACCCAGTACTTC
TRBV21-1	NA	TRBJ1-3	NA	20	CASSKARGADRVFSGNTIYF	TGTGCCAGCAGCAAAGCGCGTGGGGCCGACAGAGTATTCTCTGGAAACACCATATATTTT
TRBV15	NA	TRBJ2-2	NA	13	CATSRVTGGELFF	TGTGCCACCAGCAGAGTTACGGGAGGGGAGCTGTTTTTT
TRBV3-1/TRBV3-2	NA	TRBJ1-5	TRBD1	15	CASSRGTGFLQPQHF	TGTGCCAGCAGCCGCGGGACAGGGTTTCTTCAGCCCCAGCATTTT
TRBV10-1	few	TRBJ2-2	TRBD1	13	CASSDRGTGELFF	TGCGCCAGCAGTGACAGGGGGACCGGGGAGCTGTTTTTT
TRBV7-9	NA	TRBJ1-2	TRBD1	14	CASSFTGGNYGYTF	TGTGCCAGCAGCTTCACAGGGGGCAACTATGGCTACACCTTC
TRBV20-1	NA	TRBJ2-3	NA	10	CSALSDTQYF	TGCAGTGCTCTCTCAGATACGCAGTATTTT
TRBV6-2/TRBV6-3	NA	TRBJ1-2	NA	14	CASSPLYPFGGYTF	TGTGCCAGCAGTCCGCTCTACCCGTTTGGTGGCTACACCTTC
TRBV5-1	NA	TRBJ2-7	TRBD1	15	CASSFRTGTGYEQYF	TGCGCCAGCAGCTTTAGGACAGGTACAGGCTACGAGCAGTACTTC
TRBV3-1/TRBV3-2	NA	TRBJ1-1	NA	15	CASSQDQGWSTEAFF	TGTGCCAGCAGCCAAGACCAGGGGTGGAGCACTGAAGCTTTCTTT
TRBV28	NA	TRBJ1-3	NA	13	CASRNGGGRTIYF	TGTGCCAGCAGGAACGGCGGGGGACGCACCATATATTTT
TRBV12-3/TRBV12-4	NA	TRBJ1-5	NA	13	CASSLDGGQPQHF	TGTGCCAGCAGCCTCGATGGCGGTCAGCCCCAGCATTTT
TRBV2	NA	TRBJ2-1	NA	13	CASSVRLGGVQFF	TGTGCCAGCAGTGTACGTCTGGGCGGGGTGCAGTTCTTC
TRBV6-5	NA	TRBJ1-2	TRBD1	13	CASSPQGAEGYTF	TGTGCCAGCAGTCCACAGGGGGCGGAGGGCTACACCTTC
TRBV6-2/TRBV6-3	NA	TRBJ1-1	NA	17	CASSPPVRGRGGTEAFF	TGTGCCAGCAGCCCTCCCGTTCGGGGGCGGGGGGGCACTGAAGCTTTCTTT
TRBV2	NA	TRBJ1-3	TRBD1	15	CASSSGQGSGNTIYF	TGTGCCAGCAGTAGCGGACAGGGTTCGGGAAACACCATATATTTT
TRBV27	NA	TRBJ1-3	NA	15	CASRRGVYPGNTIYF	TGTGCCAGCAGACGGGGGGTTTATCCTGGAAACACCATATATTTT
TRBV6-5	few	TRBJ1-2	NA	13	CASSYSGAVGYTF	TGTGCCAGCAGTTACTCGGGGGCAGTTGGCTACACCTTC
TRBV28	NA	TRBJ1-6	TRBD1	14	CASSFWDRDSPLHF	TGTGCCAGCAGTTTCTGGGACAGAGATTCACCCCTCCACTTT
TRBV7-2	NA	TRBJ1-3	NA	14	CASRSTGSGNTIYF	TGTGCCAGCAGGTCAACAGGCTCTGGAAACACCATATATTTT
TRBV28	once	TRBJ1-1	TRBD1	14	CASRARQGATEAFF	TGTGCCAGCAGGGCGAGACAGGGGGCCACTGAAGCTTTCTTT
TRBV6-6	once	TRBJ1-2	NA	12	CANLTGYYGYTF	TGTGCCAACCTGACGGGTTACTATGGCTACACCTTC